This T cell receptor beta chain was obtained from a study of OX40 agonist ivuxolimab in advanced cancers. Study details: Dosing consisted of intravenous ivuxolimab at 0.01 to 10 mg/kg every 2 weeks.

Clones were sequenced by immunoSEQ multiplex PCR, and TCRdb holds only the in-frame ones, with some missing. The repertoire has about 150,000 clones, approximately 94% of them found once; the top ten carry about 0.3%. V was shortened by 3 bases and J by 7 bases, with 17 bases between the two germline ends. The CDR3 spans 14 residues. Germline V CDR1 and CDR2: SGHKS, YYEKEE (reference sequence). The chain couples TRBV5-5 to TRBJ2-7, with a tentative D call TRBD2 (5 bases). This clonotype was obtained from an adult with an advanced solid tumor such as melanoma, head and neck, liver or kidney cancer. The input for sequencing was CD4+ or CD8+ T cells sorted from blood, taken in a trial of the OX40 agonist ivuxolimab. The CDR3 is CASSWAVPPGEQYF. Here the CDR3 DNA reads TGTGCCAGCAGCTGGGCCGTCCCACCGGGGGAGCAGTACTTC.